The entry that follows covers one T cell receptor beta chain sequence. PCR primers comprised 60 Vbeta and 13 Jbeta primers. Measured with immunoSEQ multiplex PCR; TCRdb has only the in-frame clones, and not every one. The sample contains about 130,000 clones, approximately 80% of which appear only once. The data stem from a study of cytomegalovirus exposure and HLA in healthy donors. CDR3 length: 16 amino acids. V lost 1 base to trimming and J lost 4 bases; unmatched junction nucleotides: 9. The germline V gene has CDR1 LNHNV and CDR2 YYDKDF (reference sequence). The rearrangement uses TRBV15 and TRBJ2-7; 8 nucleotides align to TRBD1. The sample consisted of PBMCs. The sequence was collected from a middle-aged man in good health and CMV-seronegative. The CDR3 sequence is CATSRGQDRGSYEQYF. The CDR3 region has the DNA TGTGCCACCAGCAGAGGCCAAGACAGGGGATCTTACGAGCAGTACTTC.